This TCR beta chain was sequenced for a study of blood T cell repertoires in COVID-19. Background on the study: The United States, Italy and Spain provided the acute and convalescent COVID-19 samples. The cDNA or gDNA used as material had been derived from T cells, B-cell-depleted T cells, or PBMCs.

The CDR3 covers 17 residues. CDR1 and CDR2 from the germline V gene are SNHLY and FYNNEI. V gave up 5 bases and J gave up 1 base; unmatched junction bases: 7. The Seattle site enrolled patients during active infection and followed them longitudinally. As originally analysed: By means of reference gene primer amplification, nucleated cell counts were estimated. Data came from immunoSEQ multiplex PCR; TCRdb stores just in-frame clones and leaves some out. For V, J and clone size, that table is used; D and trimming come from the DNA. Found here are fewer than 50,000 clones, about 85% of them singletons; the top ten hold more than 4.5%.

The clonotype comes from a man aged 55 to 69 with COVID-19, enrolled during active disease. V gene TRBV2 combines with J gene TRBJ2-1; TRBD2 aligns across 11 bases. The source material was peripheral blood. CDR3 sequence: CASSPPLAGGSYNEQFF. CDR3 sequence (DNA): TGTGCCAGCAGTCCCCCCCTAGCGGGAGGTTCCTACAATGAGCAGTTCTTC.